These T cell receptor beta chains were read from a single sample in a study of cytomegalovirus exposure and HLA in healthy donors. The table came from immunoSEQ multiplex PCR; TCRdb's copy has only in-frame clones and leaves some out. The sample contains 200,000 or so clones, more than 65% of which appear only once. Sequenced sample: PBMCs. All receptors come from a young man in good health and CMV-seronegative. Each CDR3 is given with its conserved first and last residue. The D gene is left open where the match is weak. The size field is filled for only some rows; it gives once, few, many or a size class.

DNA: TGTGCCAGCAGTTCCGCCCTAGGCTACGAGCAGTACTTC
CDR3: CASSSALGYEQYF
D: NA
J: TRBJ2-7
size: NA
V: TRBV6-1

DNA: TGTGCCAGCAGTCCGCGACAGGTAGGGACTGAAGCTTTCTTT
CDR3: CASSPRQVGTEAFF
D: NA
J: TRBJ1-1
size: NA
V: TRBV27

DNA: TGCGCCAGCAGCCCTACGGGGGGCGGGGTGGAGACCCAGTACTTC
CDR3: CASSPTGGGVETQYF
D: NA
J: TRBJ2-5
size: NA
V: TRBV5-1

DNA: TGTGCCAGCAGTCAGACAGGGGGCGGTGGCTACGAGCAGTACTTC
CDR3: CASSQTGGGGYEQYF
D: TRBD1
J: TRBJ2-7
size: NA
V: TRBV2

DNA: TGCGCCAGCAGCTTGGGTCTCTATAGCACAGATACGCAGTATTTT
CDR3: CASSLGLYSTDTQYF
D: NA
J: TRBJ2-3
size: NA
V: TRBV5-1

DNA: TGTGCCTGGGGTCGACAGGGGGCTCCCTACGAGCAGTACTTC
CDR3: CAWGRQGAPYEQYF
D: TRBD1
J: TRBJ2-7
size: NA
V: TRBV30

DNA: TGTGCCAGCAGTCTCGGTCGAGCAGATACGCAGTATTTT
CDR3: CASSLGRADTQYF
D: NA
J: TRBJ2-3
size: once
V: TRBV2

DNA: TGTGCCAGCTCGCCACGGAATGGGTTCAGGCCTTACGAGCAGTACTTC
CDR3: CASSPRNGFRPYEQYF
D: NA
J: TRBJ2-7
size: NA
V: TRBV18

DNA: TGCGCCAGCAGCCCCCGGGCGGGAAGGAGCGGGAGCGGGACAGATACGCAGTATTTT
CDR3: CASSPRAGRSGSGTDTQYF
D: TRBD2
J: TRBJ2-3
size: few
V: TRBV5-1

DNA: TGTGCCAGCAGCTTGAACAGGGGTACGGGTAATGAAAAACTGTTTTTT
CDR3: CASSLNRGTGNEKLFF
D: TRBD1
J: TRBJ1-4
size: NA
V: TRBV7-8

DNA: TGTGCCAGCAGTGACTCAGGGGGGCCCCAGCATTTT
CDR3: CASSDSGGPQHF
D: NA
J: TRBJ1-5
size: NA
V: TRBV6-4

DNA: TGTGCCATCAGCGGGACAGCCTCTGGAAACACCATATATTTT
CDR3: CAISGTASGNTIYF
D: TRBD1
J: TRBJ1-3
size: few
V: TRBV10-3

DNA: TGTGCCAGCAGCGCCGACAGGGGGCCCTACGAGCAGTACTTC
CDR3: CASSADRGPYEQYF
D: TRBD1
J: TRBJ2-7
size: NA
V: TRBV6-5

DNA: TGTGCCAGCAGTCTAGCGGAGGGGTACTCCTACGAGCAGTACTTC
CDR3: CASSLAEGYSYEQYF
D: TRBD2
J: TRBJ2-7
size: NA
V: TRBV11-1

DNA: TGTGCCAGCAAGAGGGGAGGGACTGAAGCTTTCTTT
CDR3: CASKRGGTEAFF
D: NA
J: TRBJ1-1
size: NA
V: TRBV2

DNA: TGTGCTAGTGGTTTGGTCGTCGGACAGGGGAACACTGAAGCTTTCTTT
CDR3: CASGLVVGQGNTEAFF
D: TRBD1
J: TRBJ1-1
size: NA
V: TRBV12-5

DNA: TGTGCCAGCAGCCCCGGGGCTAGCGGAGCCCCCTACAGGGGGGAGACCCAGTACTTC
CDR3: CASSPGASGAPYRGETQYF
D: NA
J: TRBJ2-5
size: NA
V: TRBV9

DNA: TGTGCCAGTAGTGAATCGGGGGGTGCAAGCGAAAAACTGTTTTTT
CDR3: CASSESGGASEKLFF
D: NA
J: TRBJ1-4
size: NA
V: TRBV19

DNA: TGCAGCGTAGAGGCGGGCACAGATACGCAGTATTTT
CDR3: CSVEAGTDTQYF
D: NA
J: TRBJ2-3
size: NA
V: TRBV29-1

DNA: TGCGCCAGCAGTGGAGGGACTAGCGGGAGGCTCTCCTACAATGAGCAGTTCTTC
CDR3: CASSGGTSGRLSYNEQFF
D: TRBD2
J: TRBJ2-1
size: NA
V: TRBV10-2

DNA: TGTGCCAGCAGTTTATGGGGGGACTACAATGAGCAGTTCTTC
CDR3: CASSLWGDYNEQFF
D: NA
J: TRBJ2-1
size: NA
V: TRBV27

DNA: TGCGCCAGCAGCCAAGGCATAAGGGGTCGCAACACTGAAGCTTTCTTT
CDR3: CASSQGIRGRNTEAFF
D: NA
J: TRBJ1-1
size: few
V: TRBV4-1

DNA: TGTGCCAGCTCACCGGACAGGCCGCCTACCGAGCAGTACTTC
CDR3: CASSPDRPPTEQYF
D: TRBD1
J: TRBJ2-7
size: few
V: TRBV18

DNA: TGTGCCAGCAGCAGGACAGGGGGCGAGCCTGAAGCTTTCTTT
CDR3: CASSRTGGEPEAFF
D: TRBD1
J: TRBJ1-1
size: NA
V: TRBV9

DNA: TGTGCCAGCAGCTTGGGGACTAGCGGGAGTTACGAGCAGTACTTC
CDR3: CASSLGTSGSYEQYF
D: TRBD2
J: TRBJ2-7
size: NA
V: TRBV7-6

DNA: TGTGCCAGTAGTATAGGGGGACAACAGTACTTC
CDR3: CASSIGGQQYF
D: NA
J: TRBJ2-7
size: NA
V: TRBV19

DNA: TGTGCCAGCAGTGAAGCGCCGGTTGGGGGACAGGTTGGAAACACCATATATTTT
CDR3: CASSEAPVGGQVGNTIYF
D: TRBD1
J: TRBJ1-3
size: once
V: TRBV6-1

DNA: TGTGCCAGCAGTCCTGGGGTAGCGGGGTCCCTGGAGCAGTACTTC
CDR3: CASSPGVAGSLEQYF
D: TRBD2
J: TRBJ2-7
size: NA
V: TRBV6-1

DNA: TGTGCCAGCAGTTTCTCCGGGCCAGACAGAGAAAAACTGTTTTTT
CDR3: CASSFSGPDREKLFF
D: NA
J: TRBJ1-4
size: few
V: TRBV28